This TCR beta chain was captured by sequencing in a study of STAT5B mutations in CD4+ large granular lymphocyte leukemia. The survey-level immunoSEQ assay was used. Generated by immunoSEQ multiplex PCR, the TCRdb table keeps only in-frame clones and is missing some. Seen here are around 30,000 clones, around 70% observed once, and the top ten hold 0.25% to 0.35%. In regard to this clone: The antigen remains unidentified.

The germline CDR1 and CDR2 sequences are LNHDA and SQIVND (reference sequence). This CDR3 has 13 amino acids. The ends were cut back, 5 bases at V and 1 base at J, with 8 bases in the middle. Study outcomes and limitations: Patient CD4-sorted repertoires looked more clonal than healthy CD4+ repertoires, even without putative leukemic clones. The CD4+ versus CD8+ T-LGLL clonality difference may reflect limited sample size.

The specimen was CD4+ T cells from blood buffy coats. This TCR was recovered from a human donor in good health. The chain recombines TRBV19 with TRBJ1-1; D is unclear. Here the CDR3 reads CASSQTGNTEAFF. The CDR3 DNA follows: TGTGCCAGTAGTCAGACGGGGAACACTGAAGCTTTCTTT. Based on the CDR3 plus reference TRBV19 and TRBJ1-1, the full variable domain is DGGITQSPKYLFRKEGQNVTLSCEQNLNHDAMYWYRQDPGQGLRLIYYSQIVNDFQKGDIAEGYSVSREKKESFPLTVTSAQKNPTAFYLCASSQTGNTEAFFGQGTRLTVV.